Each of the 11 T cell receptor beta chains below was sequenced from the same sample in a study of cytomegalovirus exposure and HLA in healthy donors. It was with 60 Vbeta and 13 Jbeta primers that the PCR ran. Some clones are missing from TCRdb's copy, which holds only in-frame ones; the method was immunoSEQ multiplex PCR. The profile shows approximately 210,000 clones, 82% of them singletons. What was sequenced was PBMCs. The receptor set was obtained from a man aged 35-49 years in good health and CMV-seropositive.

The V gene is TRBV19, the J gene TRBJ2-1; 15 bases are shared with TRBD2. Germline V gene data show CDR1 as LNHDA and CDR2 as SQIVND (reference sequence). The V and J ends lost 5 bases and 9 bases, in that order; junction bases with no gene match: 5. This CDR3 is 15 amino acids long. The DNA of the CDR3 is TGTGCCAGTAGTTTCGGGACTAGCGGGAGGAGTGAGCAGTTCTTC. This translates into CASSFGTSGRSEQFF.

This chain connects TRBV7-2 to TRBJ2-3, with D tentatively TRBD2 (6 bases). Germline V lookup: CDR1 SGHTA, CDR2 FQGNSA. V was shortened by 1 base and J by 4 bases, with 9 bases between the two germline ends. The CDR3 runs to 14 residues. The CDR3 here is CASSLDGRSDTQYF. The DNA of the CDR3 is TGTGCCAGCAGCTTAGACGGGAGATCAGATACGCAGTATTTT.

The chain combines TRBV5-1 with TRBJ2-5, with TRBD1 matching 9 bases. This CDR3 has 14 amino acids. The germline V gene encodes CDR1 SGHRS and CDR2 YFSETQ. Germline trimming cut 0 bases from V and 5 bases from J; bases unmatched to any gene: 2. CDR3 sequence reads: CASSLGGTGETQYF. The DNA of the CDR3 is TGCGCCAGCAGCTTGGGGGGGACAGGGGAGACCCAGTACTTC.

The V call is TRBV13, the J call TRBJ2-5, with TRBD2 matching over 14 bases. The V gene end was trimmed by 5 bases and the J gene end by 1 base; junction bases not matched to a gene: 6. From germline, CDR1 is PRHDT and CDR2 FYEKMQ (reference sequence). This CDR3 has 17 residues. DNA of the CDR3: TGTGCCAGCAGCCCGGGACTAGCGGGAGAGTCCCAAGAGACCCAGTACTTC. It specifies CASSPGLAGESQETQYF. Supplemented by reference TRBV13 and TRBJ2-5, the full variable domain reads AAGVIQSPRHLIKEKRETATLKCYPIPRHDTVYWYQQGPGQDPQFLISFYEKMQSDKGSIPDRFSAQQFSDYHSELNMSSLELGDSALYFCASSPGLAGESQETQYFGPGTRLLVL.

The chain joins TRBV9 to TRBJ2-1; 11 bases align to TRBD2. V lost 5 bases and J lost 3; bases outside the gene matches: 4. CDR1 and CDR2 from the germline V gene are SGDLS and YYNGEE. The CDR3 spans 15 residues. CDR3 DNA sequence: TGTGCCAGCAGTGGCGGGACTAGCGGCTACAATGAGCAGTTCTTC. Translating gives CASSGGTSGYNEQFF.

V usage is TRBV28 and J usage is TRBJ1-1; D uncertain. Germline V CDR1 and CDR2: MDHEN, SYDVKM. The CDR3 length is 14 residues. Trimming pared 2 bases from V and 0 bases from J, leaving 7 bases between. CDR3 loop: CASSLPQLNTEAFF. CDR3 DNA sequence: TGTGCCAGCAGTTTACCACAGCTGAACACTGAAGCTTTCTTT.

The rearrangement uses TRBV18 and TRBJ2-6; D perhaps matches TRBD1 (5 bases). Germline CDR1 KGHSH, CDR2 LQKENI. V was trimmed by 5 bases and J by 0 bases, leaving 5 bases between them. CDR3 length equals 14 residues. The CDR3 sequence: CASSRGSGANVLTF. CDR3 bases: TGTGCCAGCTCAAGGGGCTCTGGGGCCAACGTCCTGACTTTC.

The chain has TRBV5-1 and TRBJ2-3; 9 positions agree with TRBD2. Germline loops: CDR1 SGHRS, CDR2 YFSETQ. V trimming: 4 bases; J trimming: 1 base; junction bases outside the gene matches: 7. CDR3 length: 16 amino acids. DNA of the CDR3: TGCGCCAGCAGCCCCTTTAGCGGGAGAGGCACAGATACGCAGTATTTT. This gives the protein CASSPFSGRGTDTQYF. The full variable domain, completed using reference TRBV5-1 and TRBJ2-3, is KAGVTQTPRYLIKTRGQQVTLSCSPISGHRSVSWYQQTPGQGLQFLFEYFSETQRNKGNFPGRFSGRQFSNSRSEMNVSTLELGDSALYLCASSPFSGRGTDTQYFGPGTRLTVL.

This clone was found once. CDR3 protein: CASSSHWGRGPGLLNTEAFF. As DNA, the CDR3 is TGTGCCAGCAGCTCCCATTGGGGCAGGGGGCCCGGCCTACTGAACACTGAAGCTTTCTTT. The gene calls are TRBV6-9 and TRBJ1-1; 8 bases align to TRBD1. The CDR3 is made up of 20 amino acids. With 6 bases clipped from V and 0 bases from J, the junction kept 21 bases outside the gene matches. The V gene's germline CDR1 is MNHGY and CDR2 SVAAGI.

This chain connects TRBV15 to TRBJ1-6; the D gene is possibly TRBD1 (5 bases). With 0 bases removed from V and 7 bases from J, the gap between germline ends came to 16 bases. Germline assignment: CDR1 LNHNV and CDR2 YYDKDF (reference sequence). The CDR3 sequence is 17 residues long. In DNA, the CDR3 is TGTGCCACCAGCAGAGATGGTGTTACAGGAACCAATTCACCCCTCCACTTT. This translates into CATSRDGVTGTNSPLHF. The full variable domain, completed using reference TRBV15 and TRBJ1-6, is DAMVIQNPRYQVTQFGKPVTLSCSQTLNHNVMYWYQQKSSQAPKLLFHYYDKDFNNEADTPDNFQSRRPNTSFCFLDIRSPGLGDTAMYLCATSRDGVTGTNSPLHFGNGTRLTVT.

V gene TRBV7-6 combines with J gene TRBJ2-5; D gene ambiguous. CDR1 and CDR2 (germline): SGHVS, FNYEAQ. The CDR3 is made up of 11 amino acids. Trimming removed 1 base from V and 7 bases from J, with 4 bases in between. The CDR3 DNA follows: TGTGCCAGCAGCTTAGGCGGGACCCAGTACTTC. Amino acid sequence: CASSLGGTQYF.